This is a list of T cell receptor beta chains from one sample in a study of control samples from healthy donors and cancer patients. This table comes from immunoSEQ multiplex PCR, and its TCRdb copy is limited to in-frame clones, with some not included. The sample holds some 150,000 clones, about 90% seen once. Sequencing was done on a sample of blood. These receptor sequences come from a man between 18 and 29 years old in good health. The CDR3 runs from the conserved cysteine through the conserved F or W. Fields, in order: V gene, CDR3 length, D gene, J gene, clone size, CDR3 DNA, CDR3 protein. A D gene is named only where the DNA matches it firmly. Expanded clones are given a class, and other clones once, few, many or no size at all.

v_call: TRBV7-2
cdr3_length: 14
d_call: .
j_call: TRBJ1-6
clone_size: .
cdr3_nt: TGTGCCAGCAGCTTAGTCAGGGTCGATTCACCCCTCCACTTT
cdr3_aa: CASSLVRVDSPLHF

v_call: TRBV5-1
cdr3_length: 15
d_call: .
j_call: TRBJ2-2
clone_size: once
cdr3_nt: TGCGCCAGCAGCTTGACAGCGTCGAACACCGGGGAGCTGTTTTTT
cdr3_aa: CASSLTASNTGELFF

v_call: TRBV10-3
cdr3_length: 16
d_call: TRBD2
j_call: TRBJ2-3
clone_size: .
cdr3_nt: TGTGCCATCAGTGAGCTCGGGGGGAGGAACACAGATACGCAGTATTTT
cdr3_aa: CAISELGGRNTDTQYF

v_call: TRBV4-3
cdr3_length: 15
d_call: .
j_call: TRBJ1-1
clone_size: .
cdr3_nt: TGCGCCAGCAGCCCTTGGTCTGGGGATACCACTGAAGCTTTCTTT
cdr3_aa: CASSPWSGDTTEAFF

v_call: TRBV7-3
cdr3_length: 18
d_call: .
j_call: TRBJ1-6
clone_size: .
cdr3_nt: TGTGCCAGCAGCTTAATGTCAGCGGTGGGTCGGTATAATTCACCCCTCCACTTT
cdr3_aa: CASSLMSAVGRYNSPLHF

v_call: TRBV28
cdr3_length: 14
d_call: TRBD1
j_call: TRBJ1-2
clone_size: .
cdr3_nt: TGTGCCAGCAGGGAGACAGGGGATAACTATGGCTACACCTTC
cdr3_aa: CASRETGDNYGYTF

v_call: TRBV29-1
cdr3_length: 13
d_call: TRBD1
j_call: TRBJ1-1
clone_size: .
cdr3_nt: TGCAGCGTTTTTCGACAGGGGGACACTGAAGCTTTCTTT
cdr3_aa: CSVFRQGDTEAFF

v_call: TRBV7-2
cdr3_length: 13
d_call: .
j_call: TRBJ1-2
clone_size: .
cdr3_nt: TGTGCCAGCAGCTTAGGGGCAGGATATGGCTACACCTTC
cdr3_aa: CASSLGAGYGYTF

v_call: TRBV2
cdr3_length: 16
d_call: .
j_call: TRBJ1-6
clone_size: .
cdr3_nt: TGTGCCAGCAGTGAATATCGGGGAGGATATAATTCACCCCTCCACTTT
cdr3_aa: CASSEYRGGYNSPLHF

v_call: TRBV2
cdr3_length: 13
d_call: TRBD1
j_call: TRBJ1-2
clone_size: few
cdr3_nt: TGTGCCAGCAGTGTGACAGGGAACTATGGCTACACCTTC
cdr3_aa: CASSVTGNYGYTF

v_call: TRBV24-1
cdr3_length: 16
d_call: .
j_call: TRBJ2-2
clone_size: .
cdr3_nt: TGTGCCACCAGTGCCTCAAACTCGGGGTTGGCCGGGGAGCTGTTTTTT
cdr3_aa: CATSASNSGLAGELFF

v_call: TRBV5-1
cdr3_length: 18
d_call: TRBD1
j_call: TRBJ1-1
clone_size: .
cdr3_nt: TGCGCCAGCAGCTTCTTGCCGGGACAGGGAAAAACGAACACTGAAGCTTTCTTT
cdr3_aa: CASSFLPGQGKTNTEAFF

v_call: TRBV11-2
cdr3_length: 13
d_call: .
j_call: TRBJ1-1
clone_size: few
cdr3_nt: TGTGCCAGCAGCTGGGGGTTTGTCACTGAAGCTTTCTTT
cdr3_aa: CASSWGFVTEAFF

v_call: TRBV5-1
cdr3_length: 14
d_call: .
j_call: TRBJ1-4
clone_size: .
cdr3_nt: TGCGCCAGCAGCTTAACGGGAGGCGGCGAAAAACTGTTTTTT
cdr3_aa: CASSLTGGGEKLFF

v_call: TRBV21-1
cdr3_length: 18
d_call: .
j_call: TRBJ1-6
clone_size: .
cdr3_nt: TGTGCCAGCACCGACCTCTGGGCCGATAACTCCTATAATTCACCCCTCCACTTT
cdr3_aa: CASTDLWADNSYNSPLHF

v_call: TRBV5-6
cdr3_length: 13
d_call: .
j_call: TRBJ1-5
clone_size: .
cdr3_nt: TGTGCCAGCAGCTTGGGGGCGGGTCAGCCCCAGCATTTT
cdr3_aa: CASSLGAGQPQHF

v_call: TRBV6-5
cdr3_length: 14
d_call: .
j_call: TRBJ2-1
clone_size: few
cdr3_nt: TGTGCCAGCAGTCAGGAGGGGGCCTGGAATGAGCAGTTCTTC
cdr3_aa: CASSQEGAWNEQFF

v_call: TRBV5-4
cdr3_length: 16
d_call: .
j_call: TRBJ2-1
clone_size: .
cdr3_nt: TGTGCCAGCAGCTATACAGGGTTAGTTAGGGGGAATGAGCAGTTCTTC
cdr3_aa: CASSYTGLVRGNEQFF

v_call: TRBV18
cdr3_length: 16
d_call: TRBD1
j_call: TRBJ2-5
clone_size: .
cdr3_nt: TGTGCCAGCTCACCCGTGGGACAGGGGGCTGGAGAGACCCAGTACTTC
cdr3_aa: CASSPVGQGAGETQYF

v_call: TRBV12-3/TRBV12-4
cdr3_length: 13
d_call: .
j_call: TRBJ2-7
clone_size: .
cdr3_nt: TGTGCCAGCAGTTTACACCAGGCCTACGAGCAGTACTTC
cdr3_aa: CASSLHQAYEQYF